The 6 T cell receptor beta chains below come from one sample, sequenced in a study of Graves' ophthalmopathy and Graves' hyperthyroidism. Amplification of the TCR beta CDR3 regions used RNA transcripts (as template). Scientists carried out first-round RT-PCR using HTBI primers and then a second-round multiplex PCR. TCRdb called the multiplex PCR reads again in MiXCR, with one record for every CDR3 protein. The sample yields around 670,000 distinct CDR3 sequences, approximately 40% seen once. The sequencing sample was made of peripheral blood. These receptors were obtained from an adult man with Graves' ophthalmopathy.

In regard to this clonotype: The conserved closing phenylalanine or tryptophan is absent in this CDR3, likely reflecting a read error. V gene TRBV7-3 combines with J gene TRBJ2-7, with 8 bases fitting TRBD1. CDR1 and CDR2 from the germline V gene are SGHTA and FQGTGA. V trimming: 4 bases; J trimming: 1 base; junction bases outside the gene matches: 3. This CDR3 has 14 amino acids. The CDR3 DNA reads TGTGCCAGCAGCTGGACAGGGTCTTCCTACGAGCAGTACCTC. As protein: CASSWTGSSYEQYL.

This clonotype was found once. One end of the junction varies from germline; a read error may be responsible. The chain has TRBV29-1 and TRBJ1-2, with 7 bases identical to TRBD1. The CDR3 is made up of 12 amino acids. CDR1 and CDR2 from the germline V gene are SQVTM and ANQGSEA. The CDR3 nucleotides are TGCAGCGTCGAAGGGACAGACTATGGCTACACCTTC. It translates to CSVEGTDYGYTF.

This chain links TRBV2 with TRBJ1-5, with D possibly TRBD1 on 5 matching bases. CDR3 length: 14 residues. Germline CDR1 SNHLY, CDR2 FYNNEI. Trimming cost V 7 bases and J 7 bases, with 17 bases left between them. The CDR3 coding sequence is TGTGCCAGCACTCCTCAGGGTAATCGCCAGCCCCAGCATTTT. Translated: CASTPQGNRQPQHF.

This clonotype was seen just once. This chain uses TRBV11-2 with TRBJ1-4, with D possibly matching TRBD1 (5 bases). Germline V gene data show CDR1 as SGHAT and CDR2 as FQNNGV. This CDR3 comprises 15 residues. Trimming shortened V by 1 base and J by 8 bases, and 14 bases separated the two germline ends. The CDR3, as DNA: TGTGCCAGCAGCTTAGGAGGAGGGGTCGGAGAAAAACTGTTTTTT. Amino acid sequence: CASSLGGGVGEKLFF.

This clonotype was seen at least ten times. CDR3 sequence reads: CSVDYEQYF. In DNA, the CDR3 is TGCAGCGTTGATTACGAGCAGTACTTC. The V gene is TRBV29-1, the J gene TRBJ2-7; no definite D call. V lost 3 bases to trimming and J lost 4 bases, with 1 base between them. CDR1 is SQVTM and CDR2 is ANQGSEA in the germline V gene. This CDR3 is 9 amino acids long.

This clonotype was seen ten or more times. The CDR3 here is CASSNLGDRGRNQPQHF. Here the CDR3 DNA reads TGTGCCAGTAGTAACCTGGGGGACAGGGGCCGCAATCAGCCCCAGCATTTT. This chain connects TRBV19 to TRBJ1-5; 10 nucleotides match TRBD1. V was pared by 4 bases and J by 2 bases, with 8 bases of the junction left unmatched. Germline-derived CDR1 and CDR2 are LNHDA and SQIVND (reference sequence). The CDR3 sequence is 17 residues long.